This T cell receptor (beta chain) emerged from a study of blood T cell dynamics during melanoma immunotherapy. Overall study context: Metastatic melanoma patients received first-line pembrolizumab or nivolumab plus ipilimumab.

Produced via immunoSEQ multiplex PCR; TCRdb's table is partial and in-frame only. The table lists fewer than 25,000 clones, about nine tenths of them singletons. The time point is: pre-treatment baseline. Disease control meant complete response, partial response or stable disease at 12 weeks. This CDR3 comprises 16 residues. V lost 1 base to trimming and J lost 0 bases; unmatched junction nucleotides: 7. Germline assignment: CDR1 SGHRS and CDR2 YFSETQ. Specimen: blood, collected from a patient treated with checkpoint blockade. This TCR was recovered from a human donor with melanoma. The chain carries TRBV5-1 and TRBJ2-7, with TRBD1 matching over 7 bases. In DNA form, the CDR3 reads TGCGCCAGCAGCTTGACTACAGGGGTTCCCTCCTACGAGCAGTACTTC. Translating gives CASSLTTGVPSYEQYF.